The 23 T cell receptor beta chains given below trace back to one sample, sequenced in a study of shared clonotypes between healthy human individuals (dated by TCRdb to about 2020). The receptor library was made with the immunoSEQ multiplex PCR assay. This immuneACCESS table, as held by TCRdb, lists in-frame sequences with V and J called but not all clones. Of the missing ones, under half trace to an unresolved V gene in checked studies; the others have no known cause. The sample profile shows about half a million clones; approximately 80% of them were found once. The top ten constitute about 11% of the sample. Sequenced input: PBMCs. The receptor source for this set is a woman aged 40-49 years in good health. Some clones in this sample may be carry-over from other donors' samples.

The rearrangement uses TRBV7-2 and TRBJ2-2, with a weak D call TRBD2 (6 bases). The V gene lost 2 bases and the J gene lost 2 bases, with 15 bases spanning the gap. In germline, CDR1 is SGHTA, CDR2 FQGNSA. CDR3 length equals 17 residues. The DNA for the CDR3 is TGTGCCAGCAGCTTACCCCGGGACTTCTCAAACACCGGGGAGCTGTTTTTT. Its translation is CASSLPRDFSNTGELFF.

The chain carries TRBV28 and TRBJ1-5; maybe TRBD1 (5 bases). With 6 bases removed from V and 0 bases from J, the gap between germline ends came to 12 bases. Germline CDR1 reads MDHEN; CDR2 reads SYDVKM. CDR3 length: 15 amino acids. The CDR3 sequence: CASSEPGISNQPQHF. The CDR3 DNA follows: TGTGCCAGCAGCGAGCCAGGGATTAGCAATCAGCCCCAGCATTTT.

The chain couples TRBV15 to TRBJ2-5; no clear D gene. The CDR3 has 11 residues. The germline V and J ends were trimmed by 8 bases and 6 bases, with 10 bases remaining between them. The germline CDR1 and CDR2 sequences are LNHNV and YYDKDF (reference sequence). CDR3 region: CATRKGKTQYF. The CDR3 nucleotides read TGTGCCACCCGAAAAGGGAAGACCCAGTACTTC.

The chain combines TRBV19 with TRBJ1-3; 7 nucleotides align to TRBD1. This CDR3 is built from 14 residues. CDR1 and CDR2 (germline): LNHDA, SQIVND (reference sequence). V trimming: 6 bases; J trimming: 1 base; junction bases outside the gene matches: 3. CDR3 sequence: CASRATGSGNTIYF. The DNA for the CDR3 is TGTGCCAGTAGGGCGACAGGGTCTGGAAACACCATATATTTT. The entire variable domain, with the rest obtained from reference TRBV19 and TRBJ1-3, is as follows: DGGITQSPKYLFRKEGQNVTLSCEQNLNHDAMYWYRQDPGQGLRLIYYSQIVNDFQKGDIAEGYSVSREKKESFPLTVTSAQKNPTAFYLCASRATGSGNTIYFGEGSWLTVV.

The chain links TRBV30 to TRBJ1-6; a possible D gene is TRBD1 (6 bases). Germline lookup yields CDR1 GTSNPN and CDR2 SVGIG (reference sequence). Between the trimmed V and J ends, which lost 1 base and 5 bases, there was a span of 12 bases. The CDR3 is 15 amino acids. Written as DNA, the CDR3 is TGTGCCTGGAGTGACCAGGGGTCCCATAATTCACCCCTCCACTTT. The encoded protein is CAWSDQGSHNSPLHF.

The chain employs TRBV25-1 and TRBJ2-7; the match to TRBD2 covers 11 bases. Germline values: CDR1 MGHDK, CDR2 SYGVNS. CDR3 length equals 16 residues. Trimming cost V 8 bases and J 3 bases; bases outside gene matches: 12. CDR3 sequence (DNA): TGTGCCAGCTCTGGGGTAGCGGGAGGGCTGGTCTACGAGCAGTACTTC. Translating gives CASSGVAGGLVYEQYF.

V is TRBV6-6 and J is TRBJ2-1; 7 bases line up with TRBD1. Losses at the gene ends were 4 bases for V and 6 bases for J; bases not matched to a gene: 9. The CDR3 is 15 amino acids. Germline V lookup: CDR1 MNHNY, CDR2 SVGAGI (reference sequence). CDR3 sequence reads: CASSLRQGEGNEQFF. The CDR3 DNA follows: TGTGCCAGCAGTTTAAGACAGGGAGAGGGCAATGAGCAGTTCTTC.

The V gene is TRBV6-1, the J gene TRBJ1-1; 7 bases align to TRBD1. Germline loops: CDR1 MNHNS, CDR2 SASEGT. The ends lost 5 bases at V and 9 bases at J; junction bases unmatched: 6. The length of the CDR3 is 12 residues. The CDR3 is CASSTRTGQAFF. Written as DNA, the CDR3 is TGTGCCAGCAGTACCCGGACAGGACAAGCTTTCTTT.

This chain uses TRBV30 with TRBJ2-3; the match to TRBD2 covers 7 bases. There are 14 residues in the CDR3. V trimming: 2 bases; J trimming: 2 bases; junction bases outside the gene matches: 4. Looked up from germline, CDR1 is GTSNPN and CDR2 is SVGIG (reference sequence). The CDR3 bases are TGTGCCTGGAGTCGGCTAGCGGACACAGATACGCAGTATTTT. Its protein product is CAWSRLADTDTQYF.

This chain connects TRBV2 to TRBJ2-2; maybe TRBD2 (5 bases). The CDR3 spans 15 residues. Germline lookup yields CDR1 SNHLY and CDR2 FYNNEI. Trimming stripped 3 bases from V and 6 bases from J, with 14 bases between. The CDR3 nucleotides read TGTGCCAGCAGTGACCCGGACCCCGGGGCCGGGGAGCTGTTTTTT. Its protein is CASSDPDPGAGELFF.

This clone occurred a few times. The J gene is TRBJ2-6, the V gene TRBV7-3, with 7 bases lining up with TRBD1. V lost 4 bases and J lost 2; bases outside the gene matches: 8. The CDR3 totals 17 residues. Germline-derived CDR1 and CDR2 are SGHTA and FQGTGA. The CDR3 DNA reads TGTGCCAGCAGCTCGCAACCTACAGGGGCTGGGGCCAACGTCCTGACTTTC. Encoded protein: CASSSQPTGAGANVLTF.

As for this clone: Distinct nucleotide sequences in the sample also encode this CDR3. The chain couples TRBV7-8 to TRBJ2-7; TRBD1 aligns across 7 bases. Germline assignment: CDR1 SGHVS and CDR2 FQNEAQ. V lost 5 bases, J lost 2 bases, and 3 bases stayed unmatched. The CDR3 covers 13 residues. The CDR3 DNA reads as TGTGCCAGCAGCAGGGACAGAGCCTACGAGCAGTACTTC. Protein sequence: CASSRDRAYEQYF.

The CDR3 coding sequence is TGTGCCAGCAGTGATGGACAGGACGGACCTGGGGCCAACGTCCTGACTTTC. It specifies CASSDGQDGPGANVLTF. The gene calls are TRBV6-4 and TRBJ2-6; 7 bases fit TRBD1. This CDR3 has 17 residues. Germline V CDR1 and CDR2: MRHNA, SNTAGT. Trimming at V came to 3 bases and at J to 2 bases, leaving 7 bases not matched to a gene.

The chain employs TRBV28 and TRBJ1-5; D gene uncertain. CDR1 MDHEN and CDR2 SYDVKM come from the germline V gene. Between the trimmed V and J ends, which lost 3 bases and 7 bases, there was a span of 10 bases. The CDR3 consists of 13 residues. The CDR3 region is CASSLGREQPQHF. Written as DNA, the CDR3 is TGTGCCAGCAGTTTGGGTCGGGAGCAGCCCCAGCATTTT.

The chain has TRBV28 and TRBJ2-1; tentative D call: TRBD2 (6 bases). Germline loops: CDR1 MDHEN, CDR2 SYDVKM. This CDR3 is 19 amino acids long. Trimming pared 2 bases from V and 0 bases from J, leaving 20 bases between. The CDR3 DNA sequence: TGTGCCAGCAGTTTAGATAGCGGCCGAAGACTTAGCTCCTACAATGAGCAGTTCTTC. Its protein is CASSLDSGRRLSSYNEQFF.

The V and J genes are TRBV28 and TRBJ2-7; TRBD1 agrees at 9 bases. The V gene end was trimmed by 7 bases and the J gene end by 2 bases; junction bases not matched to a gene: 6. The CDR3 length is 14 residues. Looked up from germline, CDR1 is MDHEN and CDR2 is SYDVKM. CDR3: CASTMDRGTYEQYF. CDR3 in DNA: TGTGCCAGCACCATGGACAGGGGAACCTACGAGCAGTACTTC.

The chain is built from TRBV27 and TRBJ2-7; the D call may be TRBD1 or TRBD2 (5 bases each). The CDR3 extends over 15 amino acids. The germline V gene encodes CDR1 MNHEY and CDR2 SMNVEV (reference sequence). V lost 2 bases and J 0 bases, leaving 11 bases between the germline ends. In DNA form, the CDR3 reads TGTGCCAGCAGTTTACAGGGTACTAGCTCCTACGAGCAGTACTTC. Translated, it gives CASSLQGTSSYEQYF.

This clone was counted only a few times. The chain uses TRBV4-1 and TRBJ2-1, with 7 bases fitting TRBD2. This CDR3 has 14 residues. V shed 0 bases and J 6 bases; nucleotides not matched to a gene: 2. The V gene's germline CDR1 is MGHRA and CDR2 YSYEKL. The CDR3 bases are TGCGCCAGCAGCCAAGAGGTAGCGGGCAATGAGCAGTTCTTC. Amino acids: CASSQEVAGNEQFF.

This rearrangement joins TRBV6-6 to TRBJ2-3; no definite D call. Germline lookup yields CDR1 MNHNY and CDR2 SVGAGI (reference sequence). Trimming pared 8 bases from V and 7 bases from J, leaving 13 bases between. The CDR3 spans 12 residues. The CDR3: CASATPRNTQYF. DNA for the CDR3: TGTGCCAGCGCGACCCCCAGAAATACGCAGTATTTT.

J is TRBJ2-2 and V is TRBV5-1; a possible D gene is TRBD2 (6 bases). The germline V gene has CDR1 SGHRS and CDR2 YFSETQ. V dropped 7 bases and J dropped 3 bases, with 10 bases sitting between them. The CDR3 length is 13 residues. The CDR3 DNA sequence: TGCGCCAGCTCGACTAGTCACACCGGGGAGCTGTTTTTT. This translates into CASSTSHTGELFF.

This chain joins TRBV5-4 and TRBJ2-5, with a tentative D call TRBD2 (5 bases). The ends were cut back, 3 bases at V and 4 bases at J, with 10 bases in the middle. The CDR3 is 13 residues long. Germline V gene lookup returns CDR1 SGHNT and CDR2 YYREEE (reference sequence). The CDR3 sequence: CASSSVGVETQYF. CDR3 nucleotides: TGTGCCAGCAGCTCGGTCGGGGTAGAGACCCAGTACTTC.

Notes on this clone: This clone may be a read error of a much larger clone one base away. The rearrangement uses TRBV2 and TRBJ2-2; 7 positions match TRBD2. CDR3 length: 14 residues. The ends lost 6 bases at V and 4 bases at J; junction bases unmatched: 5. CDR1 and CDR2 from the germline V gene are SNHLY and FYNNEI. In DNA form, the CDR3 reads TGTGCCAGCAGCATGCTAGCGGCCACCGGGGAGCTGTTTTTT. Translated: CASSMLAATGELFF.

Concerning this clone: A far larger clone differs by one base, so this is likely a read error. V and J are TRBV30 and TRBJ2-1; no clear D. The length of the CDR3 is 12 residues. Germline V gene data show CDR1 as GTSNPN and CDR2 as SVGIG (reference sequence). CDR3: CAWSDTSPEQLF. The CDR3 region has the DNA TGTGCCTGGAGTGACACGAGCCCTGAGCAGCTCTTC.